This TCR beta chain is from a study of vaccination and CD4 T cells after COVID-19. Study-level information: Every culture used as a control got a CEFX pool, an HIV-1 Nef pool, or no peptide.

This clonotype appeared once. Antigen: not known. Germline V gives CDR1 SGDLS, CDR2 YYNGEE. V lost 7 bases to trimming and J lost 1 base, with 21 bases between them. This CDR3 is built from 18 residues. CD4+ T cells that had been cultured provided DNA sequenced with the Oncomine TCR Beta short-read assay. TCRdb reanalysed the PCR reads using MiXCR and keeps one entry per CDR3 protein. The table records 9,500 to 13,000 distinct CDR3 sequences, around 40% of them present only once. Specified treatment: roughly 11-day PBMC culture with coronavirus spike peptide pools or control peptides (ViraFEST assay). The sequence came from a human donor who had recovered from COVID-19. The source was CD4+ T cells from blood, cultured in vitro, collected after SARS-CoV-2 vaccination. The V gene is TRBV9, the J gene TRBJ1-6, with D perhaps matching TRBD1 (5 bases). The CDR3, as DNA: TGTGCCAGCCATCCCGGGCCAACATCAGGGTCCTATAATTCACCCCTCCACTTT. Translated, it gives CASHPGPTSGSYNSPLHF.